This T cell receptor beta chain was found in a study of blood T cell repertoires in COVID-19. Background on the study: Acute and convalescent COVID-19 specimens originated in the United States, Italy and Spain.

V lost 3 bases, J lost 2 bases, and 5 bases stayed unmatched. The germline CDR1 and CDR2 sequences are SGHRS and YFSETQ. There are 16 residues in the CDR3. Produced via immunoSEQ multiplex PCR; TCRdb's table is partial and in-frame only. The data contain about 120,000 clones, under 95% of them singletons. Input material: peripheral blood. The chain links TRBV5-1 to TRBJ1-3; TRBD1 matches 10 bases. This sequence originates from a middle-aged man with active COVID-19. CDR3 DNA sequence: TGCGCCAGCAGCTACGACAGGGGGCAAACTGGAAACACCATATATTTT. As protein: CASSYDRGQTGNTIYF.